The next 14 T cell receptor beta chains were all read from a single sample in a study of cytomegalovirus exposure and HLA in healthy donors. Use of 60 Vbeta and 13 Jbeta primers characterized the PCR. Only in-frame clones appear in the TCRdb table, and some are missing; sequencing was by immunoSEQ multiplex PCR. Here the sample spans approximately 90,000 clones, less than 65% being singletons. The sample was PBMCs. The receptors originated from a woman under 40 in good health and CMV-seronegative.

The chain carries TRBV7-3 and TRBJ2-7; 7 bases are shared with TRBD2. The trim removed 2 bases at V and 7 bases at J, leaving 8 bases unmatched. CDR1 is SGHTA, CDR2 FQGTGA, per germline. The CDR3 is made up of 14 amino acids. As DNA, the CDR3 is TGTGCCAGCAGCTTAGCCGGACTAGGAAAAGAGCAGTACTTC. Its protein product is CASSLAGLGKEQYF.

CDR3 protein: CASSHPRDRGSYEQYF. The CDR3 bases are TGTGCCAGCAGCCATCCCCGGGACAGGGGTTCCTACGAGCAGTACTTC. The chain employs TRBV7-9 and TRBJ2-7; 10 nucleotides agree with TRBD1. This CDR3 spans 16 amino acids. Per germline, CDR1 SEHNR and CDR2 FQNEAQ (reference sequence). With 5 bases clipped from V and 1 base from J, the junction kept 8 bases outside the gene matches.

This CDR3 is CSVEGLAGRSYEQYF. CDR3 coding DNA: TGCAGCGTTGAAGGACTAGCGGGAAGATCCTACGAGCAGTACTTC. J is TRBJ2-7 and V is TRBV29-1; 11 nucleotides align to TRBD2. Germline V gives CDR1 SQVTM, CDR2 ANQGSEA. This CDR3 contains 15 residues. The J segment lost 1 base and the V segment lost 1 base, leaving 3 bases of the junction unmatched.

This clone was observed a handful of times. V and J are TRBV6-6 and TRBJ1-2; maybe TRBD1 (5 bases). CDR3 size: 12 residues. Germline lookup yields CDR1 MNHNY and CDR2 SVGAGI (reference sequence). Trimming took 8 bases from V and 6 from J, leaving 13 bases between them. The CDR3 here is CASSPWGDGYTF. In DNA form, the CDR3 reads TGTGCCAGCTCCCCGTGGGGGGATGGCTACACCTTC.

The chain links TRBV23-1 to TRBJ2-7; no definite D call. TRBV23-1 is flagged as an ORF with uncertain function. The CDR3 loop spans 14 amino acids. The V end lost 3 bases, the J end lost 0 bases, and 9 bases lay between the germline ends. CDR3 nucleotide sequence: TGCGCCAGCAGTCAGTGGGCCGTCTCCTACGAGCAGTACTTC. Its protein product is CASSQWAVSYEQYF.

This chain joins TRBV5-1 and TRBJ2-4; TRBD1 is a possible D gene (6 bases). V lost 0 bases, J lost 5 bases, and 9 bases lay in between. Looked up from germline, CDR1 is SGHRS and CDR2 is YFSETQ. The CDR3 is made up of 14 amino acids. In nucleotides, the CDR3 is TGCGCCAGCAGCTTGGGAGGACAGCAAAACATTCAGTACTTC. This translates into CASSLGGQQNIQYF.

The chain has TRBV27 and TRBJ1-1; TRBD1 aligns across 8 bases. This CDR3 contains 14 residues. V was pared by 5 bases and J by 1 base, with 3 bases of the junction left unmatched. CDR1 and CDR2 from the germline V gene are MNHEY and SMNVEV (reference sequence). In DNA form, the CDR3 reads TGTGCCAGCAGTCCGCAGGGGGCGAACACTGAAGCTTTCTTT. Its protein is CASSPQGANTEAFF.

V is TRBV10-3 and J is TRBJ1-4; TRBD1 might be the D (6 bases). There are 13 residues in the CDR3. The germline CDR1 and CDR2 sequences are ENHRY and SYGVKD. V was pared by 6 bases and J by 7 bases, with 12 bases between. This chain's CDR3 is CAIRGTQGEKLFF. CDR3 nucleotides: TGTGCCATCAGGGGGACACAAGGTGAAAAACTGTTTTTT.

V usage is TRBV6-1 and J usage is TRBJ1-5; no firm D call. V lost 5 bases, J lost 6 bases, and 17 bases lay in between. The length of the CDR3 is 15 residues. Germline loops: CDR1 MNHNS, CDR2 SASEGT. Here the CDR3 reads CASSPHPARGQPQHF. DNA of the CDR3: TGTGCCAGCAGTCCTCATCCTGCCCGAGGTCAGCCCCAGCATTTT.

The chain carries TRBV23-1 and TRBJ2-7; perhaps TRBD1 as D (5 bases). TRBV23-1 is an ORF, and what it does is uncertain. The CDR3 length is 14 residues. V lost 6 bases, J lost 6 bases, and 18 bases lay in between. CDR3 sequence reads: CASRNQASGIEQYF. The CDR3 DNA reads as TGCGCCAGCAGGAACCAGGCCTCAGGGATCGAGCAGTACTTC.

This clone appeared a few times. For the CDR3, the DNA is TGTGCCAGCAGTTGGAATCTAGCGGGGGCCGTAATCGAGCAGTACTTC. Protein sequence: CASSWNLAGAVIEQYF. This chain uses TRBV6-6 with TRBJ2-7, with 10 bases identical to TRBD2. Germline trimming cut 4 bases from V and 6 bases from J; bases unmatched to any gene: 12. There are 16 residues in the CDR3. The germline V gene encodes CDR1 MNHNY and CDR2 SVGAGI (reference sequence).

The chain carries TRBV21-1 and TRBJ1-2; the table's D call, TRBD1, has no DNA check behind it. TRBV21-1 is assigned pseudogene status. The CDR3 spans 15 residues. The CDR3 region has the DNA TGTGCCAGCAGAATTCCCGGGACAGGGAACTATGGCTACACCTTC. Residues: CASRIPGTGNYGYTF.

This chain links TRBV28 with TRBJ2-7; TRBD2 matches 9 bases. Germline CDR1 and CDR2: MDHEN and SYDVKM. This CDR3 is 14 amino acids long. The V gene end was trimmed by 2 bases and the J gene end by 4 bases; junction bases not matched to a gene: 3. CDR3 protein: CASSLAGGVYEQYF. For the CDR3, the DNA is TGTGCCAGCAGTTTAGCGGGGGGGGTGTACGAGCAGTACTTC.

The chain recombines TRBV5-4 with TRBJ2-7, with 7 bases fitting TRBD2. The CDR3 consists of 14 residues. Germline CDR1 is SGHNT and CDR2 is YYREEE (reference sequence). V gave up 2 bases and J gave up 4 bases; unmatched junction bases: 6. In DNA form, the CDR3 reads TGTGCCAGCAGCTTCCCCGGGGGGAGTTACGAGCAGTACTTC. Amino acid sequence: CASSFPGGSYEQYF.